This T cell receptor (beta chain) was obtained from a study of blood T cell repertoires in COVID-19. Study information: The study drew acute and convalescent COVID-19 samples from the United States, Italy and Spain. T cells, B-cell-depleted T cells, or PBMCs supplied cDNA or gDNA.

V was pared by 2 bases and J by 4 bases, with 6 bases of the junction left unmatched. The germline CDR1 and CDR2 sequences are SGHTA and FQGNSA. CDR3 length: 17 amino acids. Original handling: Reference gene primer amplification gave nucleated cell count estimates. Assay: immunoSEQ multiplex PCR; the TCRdb copy retains only in-frame clones and omits some. D and trimming come from the DNA, and the V and J calls and clone size come from that table. This sample carries around 200,000 clones, around 85% of them seen once, and the ten largest clones take 5.1%. This clone is a singleton in its sample. The source is a human donor in a cohort sampled during active COVID-19. The source material was peripheral blood. The chain has TRBV7-2 and TRBJ2-1; TRBD2 matches 12 bases. The CDR3 loop reads CASSLLAGGPNYNEQFF. The CDR3 DNA follows: TGTGCCAGCAGCTTACTAGCGGGAGGGCCGAATTACAATGAGCAGTTCTTC.